Presented here are 20 T cell receptor beta chains from one specimen sequenced in a study of CD8+CD57+ T cells in acquired aplastic anemia. The template used for profiling TCR beta VDJ and CDR3 was genomic DNA. TCRdb itself ran the reads through MiXCR, one entry per CDR3 protein. This sample has approximately 170,000 distinct CDR3 sequences, with around 59% found just once. Sequenced: sorted CD4+, CD8+, or CD8+CD57+ T cells (not recorded which) from PBMCs. These receptors came from a human donor in good health, serving as a control.

This chain connects TRBV20-1 to TRBJ2-5, with D unresolved. The ends were cut back, 5 bases at V and 4 bases at J, with 8 bases in the middle. From germline, CDR1 is DFQATT and CDR2 SNEGSKA (reference sequence). CDR3 length: 11 amino acids. The CDR3 DNA follows: TGCAGTGCTCAGTATTCAGAGACCCAGTACTTC. Residues: CSAQYSETQYF.

DNA for the CDR3: TGCAGTGCTAGAGCGGGCCCTCAAGAGACCCAGTACTTC. Translated: CSARAGPQETQYF. J is TRBJ2-5 and V is TRBV20-1; D not resolved. CDR3 length: 13 amino acids. The V gene lost 1 base and the J gene lost 2 bases, with 8 bases spanning the gap. CDR1 is DFQATT, CDR2 SNEGSKA, per germline (reference sequence).

This clonotype has at least ten counts. This chain joins TRBV25-1 and TRBJ1-6; D is unresolved. V was pared by 4 bases and J by 0 bases, with 7 bases between. CDR3 size: 15 residues. The germline V gene has CDR1 MGHDK and CDR2 SYGVNS. The CDR3 DNA reads TGTGCCAGCAGTGCCACGAGCTCCTATAATTCACCCCTCCACTTT. Translating it yields CASSATSSYNSPLHF.

The sample holds many counts of this clonotype. The V gene is TRBV12-3 or TRBV12-4, the J gene TRBJ1-6; D unresolved. V was shortened by 1 base and J by 12 bases, with 4 bases between the two germline ends. This CDR3 has 11 amino acids. CDR3 nucleotides: TGTGCCAGCAGTTTAGGAGGACCCCTCCACTTT. It translates to CASSLGGPLHF.

This chain uses TRBV7-9 with TRBJ1-6, with no clear D. The CDR3 is 15 residues long. Germline V gives CDR1 SEHNR, CDR2 FQNEAQ (reference sequence). The V gene lost 4 bases and the J gene lost 16 bases, with 23 bases spanning the gap. DNA for the CDR3: TGTGCCAGCAGCTCCCCCGGAGTAGCAGGAACAGTTCTCCACTTT. This codes for CASSSPGVAGTVLHF.

On this clonotype: A much larger clone differs from this one at a single base, so this may be a read error. The rearrangement uses TRBV6-5 and TRBJ1-4; the match to TRBD1 covers 8 bases. Germline assignment: CDR1 MNHEY and CDR2 SVGAGI. CDR3 size: 14 residues. The CDR3, as DNA: TGTGCCAGCATCTTGGACAGGGCGAGTGAAAGACTGTTTTTT. Its translation is CASILDRASERLFF.

This clonotype was counted ten times or more. V usage is TRBV2 and J usage is TRBJ1-1; 7 nucleotides align to TRBD1. V dropped 7 bases and J dropped 7; count of bases not matched to a gene: 12. The CDR3 loop spans 14 amino acids. Germline loops: CDR1 SNHLY, CDR2 FYNNEI. The chain's CDR3 is CASTFLPGQLEAFF. The CDR3 nucleotides are TGTGCCAGCACCTTCCTCCCGGGACAGCTTGAAGCTTTCTTT.

The rearrangement uses TRBV29-1 and TRBJ2-7; no firm D call. V gave up 4 bases and J gave up 3 bases, with 7 bases separating them. From germline, CDR1 is SQVTM and CDR2 ANQGSEA. This CDR3 has 11 residues. CDR3 amino acids: CSVVENYEQYF. CDR3 nucleotide sequence: TGCAGCGTTGTGGAAAACTACGAGCAGTACTTC.

The chain carries TRBV12-3 or TRBV12-4 and TRBJ1-1; D not certain. V was shortened by 8 bases and J by 0 bases, with 13 bases between the two germline ends. CDR3 length: 14 residues. The CDR3 reads CASRRLVVNTEAFF. The CDR3 nucleotides are TGTGCCAGCCGGCGACTTGTTGTGAACACTGAAGCTTTCTTT.

This chain uses TRBV28 with TRBJ1-2; D ambiguous. Trimming took 5 bases from V and 9 from J, leaving 22 bases between them. The germline gives CDR1 MDHEN, CDR2 SYDVKM. CDR3 size: 15 residues. The CDR3 region has the DNA TGTGCCAGCAGTCCACGAAGGCCGGATCCCACAAGCTACACCTTC. Translating it yields CASSPRRPDPTSYTF.

The V gene is TRBV15, the J gene TRBJ2-4; the D call may be TRBD1 or TRBD2 (7 bases each). Germline V gene sequence: CDR1 LNHNV, CDR2 YYDKDF (reference sequence). Trimming pared 1 base from V and 0 bases from J, leaving 19 bases between. The CDR3 loop spans 19 amino acids. The CDR3 DNA follows: TGTGCCACCAGCAGAGGGACAGGAGGGGGACTACTAGCCAAAAACATTCAGTACTTC. Residues: CATSRGTGGGLLAKNIQYF.

Comments on this clonotype: Possible read error: a much larger clone is one base away. The chain is built from TRBV11-2 and TRBJ1-2; TRBD1 might be the D (5 bases). Germline CDR1 reads SGHAT; CDR2 reads FQNNGV. Trimming shortened V by 5 bases and J by 4 bases, and 17 bases separated the two germline ends. The CDR3 totals 15 residues. CDR3 sequence (DNA): TGTGCCAGCAGCCCGGGGGTAGTAAGATCCTATGGCTACACCTTC. It yields the protein CASSPGVVRSYGYTF.

The chain is built from TRBV20-1 and TRBJ2-5; D assignment may be TRBD1 or TRBD2 (5 bases each). Germline V gene data show CDR1 as DFQATT and CDR2 as SNEGSKA (reference sequence). The CDR3 has 13 amino acids. The V gene lost 0 bases and the J gene lost 5 bases, with 10 bases spanning the gap. CDR3 coding DNA: TGCAGTGCTAGAGAAGGGACCCGGGAGACCCAGTACTTC. Translating gives CSAREGTRETQYF.

This clonotype was counted at least ten times. This sequence joins TRBV10-3 and TRBJ2-3; 9 nucleotides match TRBD1. The germline CDR1 and CDR2 sequences are ENHRY and SYGVKD. The junction had 11 bases not matched to a gene; V was cut back by 6 bases and J by 4 bases. The CDR3 has 16 residues. The CDR3 spells CAIRTGTGKGADTQYF. In DNA form, the CDR3 reads TGTGCCATCAGAACCGGGACAGGGAAAGGCGCAGATACGCAGTATTTT.

This clonotype was found a few times. The junction and the germline gene differ at one end; a read error may be behind it. This chain uses TRBV7-7 with TRBJ1-1, with D perhaps TRBD1 (5 bases). This CDR3 region has 16 residues. Germline CDR1 reads SSHAT; CDR2 reads FNYEAQ (reference sequence). As DNA, the CDR3 is TGTGCTAGCAACGCCGGGGGAACGGGAAAGAACACTGAAGCTTTCTTT. Encoded protein: CASNAGGTGKNTEAFF.

V and J are TRBV7-9 and TRBJ2-5; 8 bases are shared with TRBD1. The CDR3 length is 11 residues. Looked up from germline, CDR1 is SEHNR and CDR2 is FQNEAQ (reference sequence). V was pared by 11 bases and J by 7 bases, with 6 bases of the junction left unmatched. The CDR3 sequence is CAGQGDLTQYF. CDR3 nucleotides: TGTGCCGGACAGGGCGACTTGACCCAGTACTTC.

This clonotype was observed at least ten times. The gene calls are TRBV6-1 and TRBJ2-7; TRBD1 agrees at 9 bases. CDR1 and CDR2 from the germline V gene are MNHNS and SASEGT. The junction had 7 bases not matched to a gene; V was cut back by 6 bases and J by 4 bases. The CDR3 length is 14 residues. CDR3 sequence (DNA): TGTGCCAGCAGCCGGGGACAGGGTAAATACGAGCAGTACTTC. This translates into CASSRGQGKYEQYF.

This clonotype was seen many times. The chain recombines TRBV24-1 with TRBJ2-3; D possibly uses TRBD1 or TRBD2 (5 bases each). The V and J ends lost 5 bases and 3 bases respectively, with 14 bases between them. Per the germline V gene, CDR1 is KGHDR and CDR2 is SFDVKD. CDR3 length equals 15 residues. CDR3 sequence reads: CATSGGQGSTDTQYF. The DNA for the CDR3 is TGTGCCACCAGTGGAGGGCAGGGATCGACAGATACGCAGTATTTT.

This clonotype was detected ten times or more. The rearrangement uses TRBV7-9 and TRBJ2-5; TRBD1 or TRBD2 may be the D gene (6 bases each). From germline, CDR1 is SEHNR and CDR2 FQNEAQ (reference sequence). Trimming took off 2 bases at V and 5 bases at J, with 15 bases between the two ends. The CDR3 totals 15 residues. CDR3: CASSLSSGALETQYF. CDR3 sequence (DNA): TGTGCCAGCAGCTTAAGCTCGGGGGCCCTGGAGACCCAGTACTTC.

In regard to this clonotype: One junction end does not reproduce the germline sequence, and a read error may be involved. This chain joins TRBV20-1 and TRBJ2-1; D is unresolved. The germline CDR1 and CDR2 sequences are DFQATT and SNEGSKA (reference sequence). This CDR3 is 11 amino acids long. The CDR3 nucleotides read TGCAGTGCTAGCCATAGGGATGAGCAGTCCTTC. Amino acids: CSASHRDEQSF.